This record looks at one T cell receptor beta chain sequence and its context. Primed by a sample-barcoded 5' primer and a J-beta primer mix, a second PCR proceeded for about 6 to 12 cycles. Each CDR3 protein is one row after TCRdb ran MiXCR on the 5' RACE reads. The table shows 780,000 or so distinct CDR3 sequences, with just over 55% occurring only once. The data stem from a study of blood T cells in healthy people across ages. This receptor was obtained from a man aged 40-49 years in good health. The source material was blood.

The CDR3 nucleotides read TGTGCCAGCAGTTACTTCAGGGGGCCCAAAAACATTCAGTACTTC. Protein product: CASSYFRGPKNIQYF. V is TRBV6-6 and J is TRBJ2-4; 8 nucleotides line up with TRBD1. The CDR3 totals 15 residues. V lost 1 base, J lost 2 bases, and 1 base stayed unmatched. Germline V gene lookup returns CDR1 MNHNY and CDR2 SVGAGI (reference sequence).